The 12 T cell receptor beta chains given below trace back to one sample, sequenced in a study of CD8+CD57+ T cells in acquired aplastic anemia. It was genomic DNA that served as the template for profiling TCR beta VDJ and CDR3. TCRdb fed the reads into MiXCR, producing one record per CDR3 protein. This sample has roughly 80,000 distinct CDR3 sequences; around 42% occur once, and the top ten carry about 68%. The sample was sorted CD4+, CD8+, or CD8+CD57+ T cells (not recorded which) from PBMCs. The receptors were sampled from a human donor in good health, serving as a control.

This clonotype was detected ten times or more. J is TRBJ2-2 and V is TRBV2, with 8 bases that match TRBD2. J gave up 10 bases and V 6 bases, and 10 bases lay outside the gene matches. From germline, CDR1 is SNHLY and CDR2 FYNNEI. The CDR3 is made up of 14 amino acids. Written as DNA, the CDR3 is TGTGCCAGCAGCCCGACTAGCGTTATGTCGGAGCTGTTTTTT. Its protein product is CASSPTSVMSELFF.

CDR3 sequence reads: CASSYSTSGSPYNEQFF. The CDR3 bases are TGTGCCAGCAGTTACTCGACTAGCGGGTCTCCCTACAATGAGCAGTTCTTC. The V call is TRBV6-2 or TRBV6-3, the J call TRBJ2-1; 10 bases align to TRBD2. The CDR3 spans 17 residues. Germline assignment: CDR1 MNHEY and CDR2 SVGEGT. The trim removed 0 bases at V and 2 bases at J, leaving 4 bases unmatched.

V usage is TRBV20-1 and J usage is TRBJ1-1; D unclear. CDR1 DFQATT and CDR2 SNEGSKA come from the germline V gene (reference sequence). Trimming took 6 bases from V and 0 from J, leaving 17 bases between them. The CDR3 runs 15 residues. The CDR3, as DNA: TGCAGTGCCAGAATGGCAGGTAGAATGAACACTGAAGCTTTCTTT. Protein product: CSARMAGRMNTEAFF.

This clonotype was seen a single time. The chain is built from TRBV12-3 or TRBV12-4 and TRBJ1-2, with D maybe TRBD1 (6 bases). The CDR3 loop spans 14 amino acids. Deletions cut 5 bases from V and 5 bases from J, with 15 bases between. The CDR3 DNA follows: TGTGCCAGCAGTCCCTTTGGACAGACTTATGGCTACACCTTC. It specifies CASSPFGQTYGYTF.

About this clonotype: A much larger clone differs by one base, so this may be a read error. The chain has TRBV7-6 and TRBJ1-1, with TRBD1 matching 12 bases. The CDR3 has 15 amino acids. Germline CDR1 and CDR2: SGHVS and FNYEAQ. The V and J ends lost 1 base and 3 bases, in that order; junction bases with no gene match: 0. The DNA of the CDR3 is TGTGCCAGCAGCTTAGGGGACAGGGGGCACACTGAAGCTTTCTTT. Its protein product is CASSLGDRGHTEAFF.

V is TRBV7-8 and J is TRBJ1-5; a possible D gene is TRBD1 (5 bases). This CDR3 is built from 16 residues. V was shortened by 1 base and J by 3 bases, with 13 bases between the two germline ends. Germline assignment: CDR1 SGHVS and CDR2 FQNEAQ. The CDR3 spells CASSLGGQGPNQPQHF. The CDR3, as DNA: TGTGCCAGCAGCTTAGGTGGGCAGGGTCCCAATCAGCCCCAGCATTTT. Complete variable domain (other parts from reference TRBV7-8 and TRBJ1-5): GAGVSQSPRYKVAKRGQDVALRCDPISGHVSLFWYQQALGQGPEFLTYFQNEAQLDKSGLPSDRFFAERPEGSVSTLKIQRTQQEDSAVYLCASSLGGQGPNQPQHFGDGTRLSIL.

V and J are TRBV19 and TRBJ1-2, with D hard to call. V was pared by 5 bases and J by 3 bases, with 10 bases between. The germline V gene has CDR1 LNHDA and CDR2 SQIVND (reference sequence). The CDR3 has 13 amino acids. The CDR3 DNA reads TGTGCCAGTAGTTATGGTGGGGACTATGGCTACACCTTC. It specifies CASSYGGDYGYTF. The full variable domain, in which reference TRBV19 and TRBJ1-2 provide the parts outside the CDR3, is DGGITQSPKYLFRKEGQNVTLSCEQNLNHDAMYWYRQDPGQGLRLIYYSQIVNDFQKGDIAEGYSVSREKKESFPLTVTSAQKNPTAFYLCASSYGGDYGYTFGSGTRLTVV.

This rearrangement joins TRBV10-3 to TRBJ1-6; weak D call: TRBD1 (5 bases). Looked up from germline, CDR1 is ENHRY and CDR2 is SYGVKD. The CDR3 runs 12 residues. Trimming removed 10 bases at V and 9 bases at J, with 13 bases between. Written as DNA, the CDR3 is TGTGCCAGCACCAGACAGAGTTCACCCCTCCACTTT. This gives the protein CASTRQSSPLHF.

Remarks on this clonotype: A much larger clonotype is one base distant, so this may be a read error. The chain has TRBV14 and TRBJ2-7, with a tentative D call TRBD2 (5 bases). This CDR3 contains 16 residues. Germline values: CDR1 SGHDN, CDR2 FVKESK. CDR3 coding DNA: TGTGCCAGCAGCCAAGCTCCCGGGATTCTCTCCTACGGGCAGTACTTC. It encodes CASSQAPGILSYGQYF.

In the case of this clonotype: It may be a read error: a sequence one base away is much more abundant. The chain couples TRBV2 to TRBJ2-1, with TRBD2 matching over 8 bases. Trimming took 5 bases from V and 10 from J; bases not matched to a gene: 7. CDR3 size: 13 residues. Looked up from germline, CDR1 is SNHLY and CDR2 is FYNNEI. The CDR3 region has the DNA TGTGCCAGCAGTATGGCTAGCGGGTTAGAGCAGTTCTTC. Its translation is CASSMASGLEQFF.

This clonotype is labeled medium-sized. This CDR3 reads CASSEGAGANVLTF. CDR3 DNA sequence: TGTGCCAGCAGTGAAGGGGCTGGGGCCAACGTCCTGACTTTC. This chain uses TRBV6-4 with TRBJ2-6, with D possibly matching TRBD1 (5 bases). The CDR3 has 14 residues. The V gene lost 3 bases and the J gene lost 2 bases, with 5 bases spanning the gap. Germline CDR1 is MRHNA and CDR2 is SNTAGT.

As for this clonotype: A much larger clone lies one base from this, so it may be a read error. This CDR3 is missing its conserved last phenylalanine or tryptophan, likely due to a read error. The chain links TRBV3-1 to TRBJ2-7, with 11 bases that match TRBD2. Losses at the gene ends were 4 bases for V and 6 bases for J; bases not matched to a gene: 14. This CDR3 comprises 17 residues. The germline gives CDR1 LGHDT, CDR2 YNNKEL (reference sequence). CDR3 residues: CASSPTVAGGPRGEQYL. Here the CDR3 DNA reads TGTGCCAGCAGCCCCACGGTAGCGGGAGGGCCTAGAGGCGAGCAGTACCTC.